This TCR beta chain was identified in a study of cytomegalovirus exposure and HLA in healthy donors (dated by TCRdb to 2016 to 2017). As for the study more broadly: An earlier analysis of some 600 of the donors reported approximately 300 Gb of sequence data and around 100 million unique TCR beta sequences obtained from roughly 170 million T cells. The genetic ancestry cluster associated with self-reported Caucasian donors included 81% of the 300 to 450 genotyped donors. Among some 400 genotyped donors of the cohort, an average of 235,054 unique TCR beta nucleotide sequences were sequenced per donor, 15% to 20% of them non-productive. All discovery cohort repertoires had been generated on a single sequencing platform. HLA typing included class I and class II loci at four-digit resolution. Donor age, sex, ethnicity and CMV serostatus were compiled together with the repertoire data. Rather than using new phenotypic data, the later analysis identified candidate immune exposures from TCR beta sequences and from how often those sequences occurred across donors. In an earlier analysis of roughly 540 of the donors, high-throughput TCR beta sequencing was used to judge whether each TCR beta V gene segment behaved as functional or pseudogenic. Besides the first cohort of roughly 700 subjects, a separate validation cohort made up of about 120 different subjects was used. An early release covering roughly 600 HLA-typed donors comprised about 310 gigabases of sequencing data and around 85 million unique TCR sequences. Because of strong linkage in the cohort, roughly five DR-DQ haplotypes were treated as single units for association and clustering. To predict cytomegalovirus infection status, the study brought together high-throughput TCR immunosequencing, statistical association of individual TCRs with disease status, and machine learning. A later analysis re-examined previously published TCR beta repertoires from just over 650 donors and added high-resolution HLA genotyping to investigate patterns of TCR occurrence. Genome-wide SNP genotypes for about 55% of the 666 donors were used in a later genetic analysis, which treated that subset as a discovery cohort. Using immunosequencing, the study profiled T cell repertoires from 550 to 750 subjects and related those repertoires to cytomegalovirus serostatus. The number of donors typed differed by locus, with 629-630 for A, B, C, DRB1 and DQB1, around 520 for DQA1, 606 for DPA1, and around 430 for DPB1. The study aimed to test whether cataloging public T cell receptors could reveal signatures of past pathogen exposure.

Comment on this clone: This receptor's antigen is unknown. Per-base qualities were not stored, and no clone one base away is much larger.

Germline trimming: 4 bases from V, 5 bases from J; junction bases outside gene matches: 7. In the germline V gene, CDR1 corresponds to SGHTS and CDR2 to YDEGEE. From the cysteine through the phenylalanine, the CDR3 covers 15 amino acids. Left in the record is the CDR3 DNA by itself, 45 bases read in frame from the first base. Library preparation used the immunoSEQ multiplex PCR assay. For the multiplex PCR, a mixture combining 60 forward primers for TCR Vbeta segments and 13 reverse primers for TCR Jbeta segments was used. Amplification of the CDR3 region of rearranged TCR beta genes was performed with a multiplex PCR assay on genomic DNA. On the Illumina HiSeq System, the amplified TCR beta libraries were sequenced as 87-base-pair reads. The published analysis was carried out like this. A later analysis counted tens of millions of unique TCR beta chains across the 550 to 800 repertoires, and around 12 million of these chains were shared by at least two donors. To remove PCR and sequencing errors, raw reads were error-corrected and collapsed into unique sequences using a nearest-neighbor algorithm that merged closely related sequences. V, D and J gene segments were assigned by aligning CDR3 sequences to IMGT reference sequences. For a sequence to be retained, a match of at least six nucleotides to both a V gene segment and a J gene segment was required. A rearrangement was called productive if the CDR3 had no stop codons and remained in frame with V and J, and every other rearrangement was called non-productive. Following IMGT convention, CDR3 was defined as the stretch from the second conserved V-encoded cysteine up to the conserved J-encoded phenylalanine. The earlier analysis of a few hundred of the donors excluded any sequence lacking an unambiguous match to a single V gene segment. In an earlier analysis of a few hundred of the donors, a V segment was called functional when productive rearrangements were above 56.7%, and segregating when the standard deviation between donors exceeded 5%. A statistical classification framework was built to diagnose cytomegalovirus status from the catalog of TCR beta chain sequences. In a later analysis, V and J genes were assigned by comparing TCR nucleotide sequences against IMGT/GENE-DB human TR gene sequences. Using the TCRdist pipeline, a later analysis assigned CDR3 sequences along with most-parsimonious VDJ recombination scenarios. In a later analysis, each TCR beta chain was defined by its CDR3 amino acid sequence together with its V-gene family, and reads lacking a unique V-gene family were excluded. To address suspected cross-contamination and a sequencing artifact, a later analysis removed some 620 highly shared, low-generation-probability nucleotide sequences. For each public chain, a later analysis derived a clonal expansion index from normalized ranks of inferred template counts within each repertoire. In a later analysis, generation probabilities were computed with a VDJ recombination model fitted to out-of-frame rearrangements, and the resulting probabilities were checked against IGoR. In a later analysis, hypergeometric tests were used to score TCR-TCR, TCR-HLA and TCR-CMV co-occurrence, with a repertoire-size bias correction applied to TCR pairs. A later analysis estimated false discovery rates by permuting HLA or CMV assignments 20 times. A later analysis grouped co-occurring TCRs with DBSCAN, adding TCRdist sequence similarity when clustering within HLA-allele-positive subsets. Co-occurrence clustering excluded repertoires with fewer than 30,000 or more than 120,000 public chains, plus five with anomalous nucleotide sharing. TCRdb obtained this table from immuneACCESS and retained in-frame rearrangements with V and J assigned. These tables miss some clones; where compared with another copy, unresolved V genes account for less than half of the shortfall, and the remainder is unexplained. The DNA was the basis for D and trimming; V, J and clone size are from that table. The sample table contains about 160,000 clones; only one count was recorded for 86% of them. The ten largest clones take up under 2% of the sample.

The cohort consisted of approximately 670 healthy bone marrow donors. At the time of sampling, every cohort member was nominally healthy, though immune exposures that went unrecorded were likely present. The donor was CMV seronegative and belonged to the group of 350 or so seronegative cohort members. Each donor provided a peripheral blood sample, and peripheral blood mononuclear cells were used for TCR beta sequencing. The Qiagen DNeasy Blood Extraction Kit was used to extract genomic DNA from the blood cell samples. Study-wide findings and limitations: A further reported finding was that TCR beta sequences accurately predicted the HLA-A and HLA-B alleles for most subjects in the first cohort. A later analysis reported that several top co-occurrence clusters appeared linked to parvovirus B19, influenza, CMV and Epstein-Barr virus. When HLA alleles, especially DR and DQ, strongly co-occurred, TCR associations were difficult to assign to individual alleles. The sequencing pipeline was judged likely to have produced a cluster of highly shared sequence variants as a technical artifact. A later analysis found that most CMV-associated TCR beta chains appeared HLA-restricted, with HLA associations seemingly driven largely by CMV exposure. HLA typing was unavailable for some donors at each locus, so association tests used only the typed subset. A few of the identified cytomegalovirus-associated TCR beta chains were confirmed in vitro to be specific for cytomegalovirus antigens. The study gave a list of around 170 TCR beta chains associated with cytomegalovirus. Some IMGT-functional V segments, including TRBV6-2 and TRBV6-3, could not be told apart with the 87-base-pair reads, so those segments were excluded. Specific HLA alleles were associated with 16,951 TCR beta sequences at a false discovery rate of 0.05 in a later analysis. In a later analysis, the rate of TCR association differed among HLA loci, with DRB1 alleles having the most associated TCRs and HLA-C alleles having the fewest. The earlier analysis of around 600 of the donors excluded 15 to 20 rarely observed V segments, including chromosome 9 orphons, because counts were too low. CMV serostatus was the only immune exposure information available for the cohort. Compared with the roughly 700-donor mean, donors in an Asian-associated ancestry cluster had fewer N-insertions in productive TCRs, according to a later genetic analysis. Sequencing depth was assumed to be roughly uniform across donors in the presence/absence analyses, though that assumption may not hold. Most TCR sequences were observed very rarely across donors, whereas some public TCRs were present in many individuals. An association between a missense DCLRE1C variant and V-gene and J-gene trimming of TCR beta chains was found in a later genetic analysis and replicated in an independent cohort. The classifier was reported to diagnose cytomegalovirus status with high specificity and sensitivity in both the original and validation cohorts. Only TCR beta chains were sequenced in this cohort, and the absence of alpha or paired-chain data limited detectable features. Linkage disequilibrium might explain the correlated functional status among segregating V segments, but an unknown experimental factor could not be excluded. It was suggested by the authors that the approach could potentially be generalized to other disease states and immunological phenotypes. In an earlier analysis of about 540 of the donors, most TCR beta V segments were observed in productive rearrangements about 90% or about 30% of the time, broadly matching IMGT annotations. Compared with equally common non-associated chains, HLA-associated TCR beta chains in a later analysis were more clonally expanded and had lower generation probabilities.

Here the chain combines TRBV5-8 and TRBJ2-1, and TRBD2 aligns with 9 junction nucleotides. The sequence derives from a woman aged 18-30 years in good health and CMV-seronegative. The specimen sequenced was PBMCs. The DNA sequence is as follows: TGTGCCAGCAGCGCTGGGACTAGCAGAGACAATGAGCAGTTCTTC. Its translation reads: CASSAGTSRDNEQFF.